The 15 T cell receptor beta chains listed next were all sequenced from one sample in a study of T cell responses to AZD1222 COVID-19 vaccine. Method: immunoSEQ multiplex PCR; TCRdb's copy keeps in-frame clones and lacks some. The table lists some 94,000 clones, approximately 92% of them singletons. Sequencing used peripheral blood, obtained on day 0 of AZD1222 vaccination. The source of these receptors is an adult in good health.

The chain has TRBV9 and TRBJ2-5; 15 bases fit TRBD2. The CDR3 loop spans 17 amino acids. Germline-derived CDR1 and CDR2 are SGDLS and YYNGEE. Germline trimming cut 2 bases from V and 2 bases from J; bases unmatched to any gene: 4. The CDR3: CASSVGGTSGGQETQYF. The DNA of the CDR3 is TGTGCCAGCAGCGTCGGCGGGACTAGCGGGGGGCAAGAGACCCAGTACTTC.

This CDR3 is CASSPTGAEQYF. DNA for the CDR3: TGTGCCAGCAGCCCGACAGGGGCCGAGCAGTACTTC. The chain recombines TRBV7-9 with TRBJ2-7; 8 bases map to TRBD1. There are 12 residues in the CDR3. Looked up from germline, CDR1 is SEHNR and CDR2 is FQNEAQ (reference sequence). With 5 bases clipped from V and 6 bases from J, the junction kept 3 bases outside the gene matches.

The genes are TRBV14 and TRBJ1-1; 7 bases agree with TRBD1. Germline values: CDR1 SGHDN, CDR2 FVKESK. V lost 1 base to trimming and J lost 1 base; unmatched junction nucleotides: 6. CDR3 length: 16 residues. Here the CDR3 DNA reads TGTGCCAGCAGCCAAGGTTACAGGGGCGGGAACACTGAAGCTTTCTTT. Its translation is CASSQGYRGGNTEAFF.

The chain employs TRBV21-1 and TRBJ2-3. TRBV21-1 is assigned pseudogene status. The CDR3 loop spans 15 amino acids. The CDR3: CASSAGRTSTDTQYF. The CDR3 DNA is TGTGCCAGCAGCGCTGGCAGAACTAGCACAGATACGCAGTATTTT.

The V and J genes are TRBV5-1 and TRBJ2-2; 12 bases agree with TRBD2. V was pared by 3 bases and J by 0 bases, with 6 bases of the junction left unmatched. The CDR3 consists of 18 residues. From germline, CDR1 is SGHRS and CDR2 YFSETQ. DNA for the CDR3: TGCGCCAGCAGCTCGCGGACTAGCGGGGAATCGAACACCGGGGAGCTGTTTTTT. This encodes CASSSRTSGESNTGELFF.

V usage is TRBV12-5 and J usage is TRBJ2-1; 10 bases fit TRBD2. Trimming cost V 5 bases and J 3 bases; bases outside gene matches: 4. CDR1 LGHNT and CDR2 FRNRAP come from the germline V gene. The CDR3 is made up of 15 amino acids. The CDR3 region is CASGLGTSVYNEQFF. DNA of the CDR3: TGTGCTAGTGGTCTAGGGACTAGCGTCTACAATGAGCAGTTCTTC.

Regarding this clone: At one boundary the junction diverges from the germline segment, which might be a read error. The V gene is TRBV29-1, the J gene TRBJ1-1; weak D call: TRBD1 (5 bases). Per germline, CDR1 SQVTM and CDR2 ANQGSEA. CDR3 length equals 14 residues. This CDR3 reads CSVEDRGSNTEAFF. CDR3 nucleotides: TGCAGCGTGGAAGACCGGGGCTCGAACACTGAAGCTTTCTTT.

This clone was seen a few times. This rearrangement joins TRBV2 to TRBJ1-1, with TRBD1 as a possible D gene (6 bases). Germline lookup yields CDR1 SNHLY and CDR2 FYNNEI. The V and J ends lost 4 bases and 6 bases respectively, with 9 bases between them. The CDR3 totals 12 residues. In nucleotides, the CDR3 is TGTGCCAGCAGTGTCAGACAGGCTGAAGCTTTCTTT. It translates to CASSVRQAEAFF.

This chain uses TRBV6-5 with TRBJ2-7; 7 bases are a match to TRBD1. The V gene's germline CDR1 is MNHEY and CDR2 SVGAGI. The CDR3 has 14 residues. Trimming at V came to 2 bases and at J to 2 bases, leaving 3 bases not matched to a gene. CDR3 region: CASSYGDSTYEQYF. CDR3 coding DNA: TGTGCCAGCAGTTACGGGGACAGTACCTACGAGCAGTACTTC.

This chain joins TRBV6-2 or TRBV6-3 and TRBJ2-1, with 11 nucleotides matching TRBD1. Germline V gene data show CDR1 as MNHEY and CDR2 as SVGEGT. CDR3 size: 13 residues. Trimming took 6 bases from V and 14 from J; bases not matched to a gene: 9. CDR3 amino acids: CASSPSGTGGEFF. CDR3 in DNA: TGTGCCAGCAGCCCCTCCGGGACAGGGGGTGAGTTCTTC.

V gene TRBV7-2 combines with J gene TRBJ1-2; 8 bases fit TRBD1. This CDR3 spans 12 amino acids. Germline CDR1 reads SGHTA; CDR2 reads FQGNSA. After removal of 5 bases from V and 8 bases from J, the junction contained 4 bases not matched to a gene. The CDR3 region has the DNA TGTGCCAGCAGCCGGACAGGGAGAGGCTACACCTTC. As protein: CASSRTGRGYTF.

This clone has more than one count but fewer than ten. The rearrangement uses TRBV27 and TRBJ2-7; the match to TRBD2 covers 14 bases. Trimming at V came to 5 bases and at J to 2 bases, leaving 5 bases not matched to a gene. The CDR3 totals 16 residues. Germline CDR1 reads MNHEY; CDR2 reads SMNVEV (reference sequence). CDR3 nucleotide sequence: TGTGCCAGCAGTCCAGGGACTAGCGGGAGAACCTACGAGCAGTACTTC. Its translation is CASSPGTSGRTYEQYF.

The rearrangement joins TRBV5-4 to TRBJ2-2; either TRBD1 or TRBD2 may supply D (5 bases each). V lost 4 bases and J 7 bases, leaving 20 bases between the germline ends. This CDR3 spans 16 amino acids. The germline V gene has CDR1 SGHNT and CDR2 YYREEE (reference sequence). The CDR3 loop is CASSIPGTVGIGELFF. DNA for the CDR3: TGTGCCAGCAGCATACCCGGGACCGTCGGTATCGGGGAGCTGTTTTTT.

The CDR3 DNA follows: TGTGCCACCAGATGGAGGAATTACAATGAGCAGTTCTTC. Translating gives CATRWRNYNEQFF. The V call is TRBV12-3 or TRBV12-4, the J call TRBJ2-1; a weak D match, TRBD2 (5 bases). Trimming left V 10 bases short and J 4 bases short, with 14 bases between. This CDR3 region has 13 residues.

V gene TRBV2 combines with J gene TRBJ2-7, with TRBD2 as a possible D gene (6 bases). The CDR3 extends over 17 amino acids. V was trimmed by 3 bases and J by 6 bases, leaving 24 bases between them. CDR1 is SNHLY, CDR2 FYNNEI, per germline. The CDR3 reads CASSDYQMGGEDGEQYF. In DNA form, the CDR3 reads TGTGCCAGCAGTGATTACCAAATGGGGGGAGAGGATGGCGAGCAGTACTTC. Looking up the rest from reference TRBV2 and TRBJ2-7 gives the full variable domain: EPEVTQTPSHQVTQMGQEVILRCVPISNHLYFYWYRQILGQKVEFLVSFYNNEISEKSEIFDDQFSVERPDGSNFTLKIRSTKLEDSAMYFCASSDYQMGGEDGEQYFGPGTRLTVT.